This TCR beta chain was observed in a study of CD8+ T cells in alopecia areata. The wider study: The SALT score measured affected scalp surface percentage in treated patients. Study-level findings and limits: Within the top 100, expanded CD8+ clones significantly decreased with tofacitinib, as did scalp clonality. Since there was just one nonresponder, nobody can yet say how baseline CD8+ expansion ties to response. A large proportion of expanded lesional clones were detected persisting in scalp and blood during tofacitinib.

cDNA serving as the sequencing template came from extracted, reverse transcribed RNA. The method was immunoSEQ multiplex PCR; TCRdb's version includes in-frame clones alone and lacks a portion of them. This table has 200,000 or so clones, 40% to 45% appearing once. Germline lookup yields CDR1 SQVTM and CDR2 ANQGSEA. This CDR3 has 12 residues. V was shortened by 1 base and J by 1 base, with 3 bases between the two germline ends. This clone has just a few counts. The antigen is unknown. Treatment defined: oral pan-JAK inhibitor, 5-10 mg twice daily. The chain has TRBV29-1 and TRBJ2-3; D uncertain. The sequences come from CD4+ T cells sorted from blood, collected at approximately week 37, from a patient treated with tofacitinib. This TCR derives from a human donor with alopecia areata. The CDR3 here is CSVEAGTDTQYF. DNA of the CDR3: TGCAGCGTTGAAGCGGGCACAGATACGCAGTATTTT.